The rows below give T cell receptor beta chains drawn from one sample of a study of T cells in Graves' hyperthyroidism and ophthalmopathy. TCRdb processed the multiplex PCR reads anew with MiXCR; each CDR3 protein has one entry. In the table there are approximately 720,000 distinct CDR3 sequences, around 20% of which are singletons. Sequencing was done on a sample of blood. These receptors all come from a woman aged 50 to 65 with Graves' hyperthyroidism that later progressed to Graves' ophthalmopathy. The CDR3 runs from the conserved cysteine through the conserved F or W. The D gene is left open where the match is weak. Not every row has a clone size; where given, it reads once, few, many or a size class.

d_call: TRBD2
clone_size: few
v_call: TRBV29-1
cdr3_length: 11
j_call: TRBJ2-7
cdr3_aa: CSVGLAGGQYF
cdr3_nt: TGCAGCGTGGGTTTAGCGGGGGGGCAGTACTTC

d_call: -
clone_size: -
v_call: TRBV6-5
cdr3_length: 17
j_call: TRBJ2-2
cdr3_aa: CASSYSSSGSGTGELFF
cdr3_nt: TGTGCCAGCAGTTACTCTTCGTCGGGCTCGGGCACCGGGGAGCTGTTTTTT

d_call: -
clone_size: many
v_call: TRBV11-2
cdr3_length: 16
j_call: TRBJ1-4
cdr3_aa: CASSGLHGERNEKLFF
cdr3_nt: TGTGCCAGCAGCGGACTCCACGGCGAGAGGAATGAAAAACTGTTTTTT

d_call: TRBD1
clone_size: -
v_call: TRBV6-1
cdr3_length: 15
j_call: TRBJ1-3
cdr3_aa: CASSDPTGSGNTIYF
cdr3_nt: TGTGCCAGCAGTGACCCGACAGGGTCTGGAAACACCATATATTTT

d_call: TRBD1
clone_size: -
v_call: TRBV28
cdr3_length: 16
j_call: TRBJ2-1
cdr3_aa: CASSSPTGNSYNEQFF
cdr3_nt: TGTGCCAGCAGTTCCCCGACAGGGAACTCCTACAATGAGCAGTTCTTC

d_call: -
clone_size: -
v_call: TRBV10-3
cdr3_length: 17
j_call: TRBJ2-3
cdr3_aa: CAISEVGGPLFTDTQYF
cdr3_nt: TGTGCCATCAGTGAAGTTGGGGGGCCGTTATTCACAGATACGCAGTATTTT

d_call: -
clone_size: -
v_call: TRBV5-1
cdr3_length: 15
j_call: TRBJ1-5
cdr3_aa: CASQTTAGENQPQHF
cdr3_nt: TGCGCCAGCCAGACTACGGCAGGGGAAAATCAGCCCCAGCATTTT

d_call: -
clone_size: -
v_call: TRBV4-1
cdr3_length: 16
j_call: TRBJ2-7
cdr3_aa: CASNKGGEESSYEQYF
cdr3_nt: TGCGCCAGCAACAAAGGAGGGGAGGAGAGCTCCTACGAGCAGTACTTC

d_call: -
clone_size: -
v_call: TRBV4-1
cdr3_length: 17
j_call: TRBJ1-5
cdr3_aa: CASSQDVTGSGNQPQHF
cdr3_nt: TGCGCCAGCAGCCAAGATGTAACAGGGAGCGGCAATCAGCCCCAGCATTTT

d_call: -
clone_size: -
v_call: TRBV27
cdr3_length: 14
j_call: TRBJ2-1
cdr3_aa: CASSLSSDYNEQFF
cdr3_nt: TGTGCCAGCAGTTTATCGTCGGACTACAATGAGCAGTTCTTC

d_call: -
clone_size: -
v_call: TRBV30
cdr3_length: 11
j_call: TRBJ1-5
cdr3_aa: CAWSVGGSIHF
cdr3_nt: TGTGCCTGGAGTGTTGGGGGTTCAATACATTTT

d_call: TRBD1
clone_size: many
v_call: TRBV18
cdr3_length: 16
j_call: TRBJ1-1
cdr3_aa: CASSSVPGGGTTEAFF
cdr3_nt: TGTGCCAGCTCATCCGTCCCAGGGGGCGGGACGACTGAAGCTTTCTTT

d_call: TRBD2
clone_size: few
v_call: TRBV5-1
cdr3_length: 17
j_call: TRBJ2-5
cdr3_aa: CASSPPTSGGSQETQYF
cdr3_nt: TGCGCCAGCAGCCCCCCAACTAGCGGGGGATCCCAAGAGACCCAGTACTTC

d_call: TRBD1
clone_size: few
v_call: TRBV4-1
cdr3_length: 15
j_call: TRBJ1-4
cdr3_aa: CASSASQGVNEKLFF
cdr3_nt: TGCGCCAGCAGCGCATCACAGGGGGTTAATGAAAAACTGTTTTTT

d_call: -
clone_size: many
v_call: TRBV7-8
cdr3_length: 17
j_call: TRBJ1-2
cdr3_aa: CASSLAIRPAQVIGYTF
cdr3_nt: TGTGCCAGCAGCTTAGCGATAAGGCCCGCTCAGGTGATAGGCTACACCTTC

d_call: TRBD1
clone_size: many
v_call: TRBV2
cdr3_length: 14
j_call: TRBJ1-5
cdr3_aa: CASQTGNRNQPQHF
cdr3_nt: TGTGCCAGCCAGACAGGGAATCGCAATCAGCCCCAGCATTTT

d_call: -
clone_size: -
v_call: TRBV7-2
cdr3_length: 15
j_call: TRBJ1-4
cdr3_aa: CASSLVEATNEKLFF
cdr3_nt: TGTGCCAGCAGCTTAGTAGAGGCAACTAATGAAAAACTGTTTTTT

d_call: TRBD1
clone_size: -
v_call: TRBV6-2/TRBV6-3
cdr3_length: 15
j_call: TRBJ1-2
cdr3_aa: CASTDMRDSENGYTF
cdr3_nt: TGTGCCAGCACCGATATGCGGGACAGTGAAAATGGCTACACCTTC

d_call: TRBD1
clone_size: -
v_call: TRBV29-1
cdr3_length: 12
j_call: TRBJ2-5
cdr3_aa: CSVQGAWETQYF
cdr3_nt: TGCAGCGTGCAGGGGGCGTGGGAGACCCAGTACTTC

d_call: -
clone_size: -
v_call: TRBV10-2
cdr3_length: 13
j_call: TRBJ1-2
cdr3_aa: CASSEYVGVGYTF
cdr3_nt: TGCGCCAGCAGTGAATATGTGGGGGTTGGCTACACCTTC

d_call: TRBD2
clone_size: many
v_call: TRBV7-8
cdr3_length: 19
j_call: TRBJ2-1
cdr3_aa: CASSLKGLAAISSYNEQFF
cdr3_nt: TGTGCCAGCAGCTTAAAGGGACTAGCGGCTATCTCCTCCTACAATGAGCAGTTCTTC

d_call: TRBD1
clone_size: -
v_call: TRBV20-1
cdr3_length: 15
j_call: TRBJ2-1
cdr3_aa: CSASPQGELYNEQFF
cdr3_nt: TGCAGTGCTAGCCCTCAGGGGGAATTATACAATGAGCAGTTCTTC

d_call: TRBD2
clone_size: -
v_call: TRBV6-1
cdr3_length: 16
j_call: TRBJ2-5
cdr3_aa: CASSPGTSGIQETQYF
cdr3_nt: TGTGCCAGCAGTCCCGGGACTAGCGGGATCCAAGAGACCCAGTACTTC

d_call: TRBD1
clone_size: -
v_call: TRBV20-1
cdr3_length: 13
j_call: TRBJ1-1
cdr3_aa: CSAGTGARTEAFF
cdr3_nt: TGCAGTGCGGGGACAGGGGCGCGGACTGAAGCTTTCTTT

d_call: -
clone_size: many
v_call: TRBV5-1
cdr3_length: 15
j_call: TRBJ1-3
cdr3_aa: CASSMGASSGNTIYF
cdr3_nt: TGCGCCAGCAGCATGGGGGCAAGCTCTGGAAACACCATATATTTT

d_call: TRBD2
clone_size: -
v_call: TRBV7-9
cdr3_length: 14
j_call: TRBJ2-1
cdr3_aa: CASSLRGVINEQFF
cdr3_nt: TGTGCCAGCAGCTTACGGGGGGTAATCAATGAGCAGTTCTTC

d_call: TRBD2
clone_size: many
v_call: TRBV12-3/TRBV12-4
cdr3_length: 15
j_call: TRBJ2-3
cdr3_aa: CASRQTSGGSNTQYF
cdr3_nt: TGTGCCAGCAGGCAGACTAGCGGGGGGTCCAATACGCAGTATTTT

d_call: TRBD1
clone_size: many
v_call: TRBV20-1
cdr3_length: 16
j_call: TRBJ1-5
cdr3_aa: CSASPWDRGGNQPQHF
cdr3_nt: TGCAGTGCTAGCCCCTGGGACAGGGGAGGCAATCAGCCCCAGCATTTT

d_call: TRBD1
clone_size: many
v_call: TRBV20-1
cdr3_length: 16
j_call: TRBJ2-2
cdr3_aa: CSAPKDRASNTGELFF
cdr3_nt: TGCAGTGCCCCCAAGGACAGGGCATCGAACACCGGGGAGCTGTTTTTT

d_call: -
clone_size: many
v_call: TRBV5-1
cdr3_length: 16
j_call: TRBJ2-3
cdr3_aa: CASSLVSSTSTDTQYF
cdr3_nt: TGCGCCAGCAGCTTGGTCTCCTCAACTAGCACAGATACGCAGTATTTT

d_call: -
clone_size: few
v_call: TRBV9
cdr3_length: 12
j_call: TRBJ2-1
cdr3_aa: CASSLTQMEQFF
cdr3_nt: TGTGCCAGCAGCCTAACGCAAATGGAGCAGTTCTTC

d_call: -
clone_size: many
v_call: TRBV3-1
cdr3_length: 15
j_call: TRBJ1-6
cdr3_aa: CASSRISSYNSPLHF
cdr3_nt: TGTGCCAGCAGCCGAATTAGCTCCTATAATTCACCCCTCCACTTT

d_call: TRBD2
clone_size: many
v_call: TRBV12-3/TRBV12-4
cdr3_length: 13
j_call: TRBJ2-7
cdr3_aa: CASRLAGSYEQYF
cdr3_nt: TGTGCCAGCAGGTTAGCGGGCTCATACGAGCAGTACTTC

d_call: TRBD1
clone_size: -
v_call: TRBV12-3/TRBV12-4
cdr3_length: 16
j_call: TRBJ2-6
cdr3_aa: CASILEGARGANVLTF
cdr3_nt: TGTGCCAGCATCTTAGAGGGGGCGCGAGGGGCCAACGTCCTGACTTTC

d_call: -
clone_size: many
v_call: TRBV12-3/TRBV12-4
cdr3_length: 13
j_call: TRBJ1-1
cdr3_aa: CASSLQTNTEAFF
cdr3_nt: TGTGCCAGCAGTTTACAGACGAACACTGAAGCTTTCTTT

d_call: TRBD1
clone_size: few
v_call: TRBV15
cdr3_length: 15
j_call: TRBJ1-4
cdr3_aa: CATSRDGTANEKLFF
cdr3_nt: TGTGCCACCAGCAGAGATGGGACAGCTAATGAAAAACTGTTTTTT

d_call: -
clone_size: many
v_call: TRBV6-1
cdr3_length: 12
j_call: TRBJ1-1
cdr3_aa: CASRAGNTEAFF
cdr3_nt: TGTGCCAGCAGAGCGGGGAACACTGAAGCTTTCTTT

d_call: -
clone_size: many
v_call: TRBV20-1
cdr3_length: 12
j_call: TRBJ2-5
cdr3_aa: CSARWGAETQYF
cdr3_nt: TGCAGCGCCAGATGGGGGGCTGAGACCCAGTACTTC